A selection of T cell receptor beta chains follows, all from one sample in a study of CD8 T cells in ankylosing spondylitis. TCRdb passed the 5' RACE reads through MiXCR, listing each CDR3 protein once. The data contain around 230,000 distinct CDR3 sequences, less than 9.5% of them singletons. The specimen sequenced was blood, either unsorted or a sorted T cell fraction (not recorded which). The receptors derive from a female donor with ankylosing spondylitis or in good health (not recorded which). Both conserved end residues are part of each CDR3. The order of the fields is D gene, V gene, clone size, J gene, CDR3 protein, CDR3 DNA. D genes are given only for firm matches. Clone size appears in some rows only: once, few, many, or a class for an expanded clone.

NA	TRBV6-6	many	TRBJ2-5	CASSYRSQETQYF	TGTGCCAGCAGTTACCGCTCTCAAGAGACCCAGTACTTC
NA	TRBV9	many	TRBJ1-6	CASSAELDSPLHF	TGTGCCAGCAGCGCCGAACTTGACTCACCCCTCCACTTT
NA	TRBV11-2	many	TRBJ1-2	CASSSPRRTYGYTF	TGTGCCAGCAGCTCGCCCCGGCGGACCTATGGCTACACCTTC
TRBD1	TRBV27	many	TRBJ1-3	CASSSTGGNTIYF	TGTGCCAGCAGTTCGACAGGGGGAAACACCATATATTTT
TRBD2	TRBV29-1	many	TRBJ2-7	CSVEYELAGVEEQYF	TGCAGCGTTGAATACGAACTAGCGGGAGTTGAAGAGCAGTACTTC
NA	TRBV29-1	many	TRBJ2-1	CSVLSGTYNEQFF	TGCAGCGTCCTCAGTGGAACCTACAATGAGCAGTTCTTC
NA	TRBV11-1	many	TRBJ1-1	CASSRLDGRYYSGTEAFF	TGTGCCAGCTCCCGGTTGGACGGGAGATATTACAGCGGCACTGAAGCTTTCTTT
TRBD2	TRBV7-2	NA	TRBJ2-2	CASSFLGTSGSPGELFF	TGTGCCAGCAGCTTTCTCGGGACTAGCGGGAGTCCCGGGGAGCTGTTTTTT
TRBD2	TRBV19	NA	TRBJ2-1	CASSAGRVNEQFF	TGTGCCAGTAGTGCTGGGAGGGTTAATGAGCAGTTCTTC
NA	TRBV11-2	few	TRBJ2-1	CASSKPPTGRKSSYNEQFF	TGTGCCAGCAGCAAACCCCCTACTGGACGGAAGAGCTCCTACAATGAGCAGTTCTTC
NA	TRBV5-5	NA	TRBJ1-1	CASSPRDGNTEAFF	TGTGCCAGCAGCCCTCGGGACGGGAACACTGAAGCTTTCTTT
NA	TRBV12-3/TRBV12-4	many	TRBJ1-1	CASKGTGLQAFF	TGTGCCAGCAAAGGGACGGGGTTACAAGCTTTCTTT
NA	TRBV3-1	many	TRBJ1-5	CASSLGESNQPQHF	TGTGCCAGCAGCCTGGGGGAGAGCAATCAGCCCCAGCATTTT
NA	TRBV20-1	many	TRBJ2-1	CSANQPRTSNEQFF	TGCAGTGCTAACCAACCACGGACCTCCAATGAGCAGTTCTTC
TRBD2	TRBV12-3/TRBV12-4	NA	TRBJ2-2	CASSLGTSGILTGELFF	TGTGCCAGCAGTTTGGGGACTAGCGGGATTCTTACCGGGGAGCTGTTTTTT
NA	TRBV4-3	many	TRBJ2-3	CASSQEGGTDTQYF	TGCGCCAGCAGCCAAGAAGGGGGAACAGATACGCAGTATTTT
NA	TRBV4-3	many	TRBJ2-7	CASSQDPQGTAGEQYF	TGCGCCAGCAGCCAAGACCCCCAGGGAACCGCTGGGGAGCAGTACTTC
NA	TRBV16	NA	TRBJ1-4	CASSQSPGAGEKLFF	TGTGCCAGCAGCCAATCTCCGGGCGCAGGGGAAAAACTGTTTTTT
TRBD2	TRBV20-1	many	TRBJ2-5	CSVLPAGDGETQYF	TGCAGTGTTCTCCCAGCGGGAGACGGAGAGACCCAGTACTTC
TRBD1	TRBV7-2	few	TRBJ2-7	CASSKLTGTGMNEQYF	TGTGCCAGCAGCAAGTTAACCGGGACAGGGATGAACGAGCAGTACTTC
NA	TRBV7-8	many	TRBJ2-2	CASSPSGANTGELFF	TGTGCCAGCAGCCCCTCAGGGGCGAACACCGGGGAGCTGTTTTTT
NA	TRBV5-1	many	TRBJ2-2	CASSLGAASTGELFF	TGCGCCAGCAGCTTGGGAGCGGCGTCGACCGGGGAGCTGTTTTTT
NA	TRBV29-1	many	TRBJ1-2	CSVEDSRGYTF	TGCAGCGTTGAAGATTCGAGGGGCTACACCTTC
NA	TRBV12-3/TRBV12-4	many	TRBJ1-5	CASSLDSELSNQPQHF	TGTGCCAGCAGTTTGGACAGTGAACTTAGCAATCAGCCCCAGCATTTT
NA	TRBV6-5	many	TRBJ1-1	CASSYSRRYTEAFF	TGTGCCAGCAGTTATTCGAGACGGTACACTGAAGCTTTCTTT
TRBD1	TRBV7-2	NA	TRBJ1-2	CASSLDRLPGYTF	TGTGCCAGCAGCTTGGACAGGCTACCTGGCTACACCTTC
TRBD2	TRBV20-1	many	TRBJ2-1	CSARGPGLVSGKYNEQFF	TGCAGTGCTAGAGGCCCGGGATTAGTGAGCGGGAAGTACAATGAGCAGTTCTTC
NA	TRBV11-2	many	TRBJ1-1	CASSLRVGAWTEAFF	TGTGCCAGCAGCTTAAGAGTGGGGGCTTGGACTGAAGCTTTCTTT
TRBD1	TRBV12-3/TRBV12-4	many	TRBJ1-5	CASSATGGSNQPQHF	TGTGCCAGCAGTGCTACAGGGGGGAGTAATCAGCCCCAGCATTTT
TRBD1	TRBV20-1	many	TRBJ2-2	CSAHTQQGTGELFF	TGCAGTGCTCATACTCAACAGGGGACCGGGGAGCTGTTTTTT
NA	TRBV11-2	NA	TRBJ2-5	CASSSLSRGLQETQYF	TGTGCCAGCAGCTCTTTGTCCAGGGGATTGCAAGAGACCCAGTACTTC
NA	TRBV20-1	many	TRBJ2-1	CSASQGRSYNEQFF	TGCAGTGCTAGTCAGGGTCGCTCCTACAATGAGCAGTTCTTC